This T cell receptor beta chain is from a study of T cells in Graves' hyperthyroidism and ophthalmopathy. Germline-derived CDR1 and CDR2 are MDHEN and SYDVKM. The CDR3 runs 18 residues. Trimming removed 5 bases from V and 4 bases from J, with 24 bases in between. Broader study findings: Blood held most thyroid clonotypes expanded above 0.001 frequency.

RNA transcripts served as the template for amplifying TCR beta CDR3 regions. In the first-round RT-PCR of the TCR CDR3, the HTBI primer set was used. TCRdb processed the multiplex PCR reads anew with MiXCR; each CDR3 protein has one entry. The sample includes approximately 600,000 distinct CDR3 sequences, roughly 17% of them seen just once. On this clonotype itself: Its antigen is unidentified.

Every diagnosis used clinical symptoms, serum thyroxine and TRAb, thyroid ultrasound and orbital computed tomography. The chain uses TRBV28 and TRBJ1-3; possibly TRBD1 for D (5 bases). The sequencing sample was made of blood. The origin of this receptor is a woman aged 25 to 39 with Graves' hyperthyroidism. The CDR3 DNA sequence: TGTGCCAGCAGTCCCTCCCCGGGACGCCAAGGGCTCGGAAACACCATATATTTT. Amino acids: CASSPSPGRQGLGNTIYF.